This is a list of T cell receptor beta chains from one sample in a study of early T cells in non-severe SARS-CoV-2 infection. TCRdb processed the 5' RACE reads anew with MiXCR; each CDR3 protein has one entry. The sample shows about 55,000 distinct CDR3 sequences, about 6.1% of them seen only once. The sample in question was whole blood, obtained at baseline. The source is an adult who was a healthcare worker with PCR-confirmed SARS-CoV-2 infection or an uninfected control (not recorded which). The CDR3 runs from the conserved cysteine through the conserved F or W. The D gene is left open where the match is weak. Size is omitted from some rows. Given values are once, few, many or a class for expanded clones.

size,D,V,J,length,CDR3,DNA
many,NA,TRBV4-3,TRBJ2-1,16,CASSQDWSRPYNEQFF,TGCGCCAGCAGCCAAGATTGGTCGAGGCCCTACAATGAGCAGTTCTTC
few,NA,TRBV6-5,TRBJ1-2,17,CASSYSLVTNSNYGYTF,TGTGCCAGCAGTTACTCGTTAGTAACGAACTCTAACTATGGCTACACCTTC
NA,NA,TRBV5-1,TRBJ2-7,13,CASSGIAAEEQYF,TGCGCCAGCAGCGGAATAGCAGCCGAGGAGCAGTACTTC
few,NA,TRBV20-1,TRBJ2-7,14,CSARRTLVASLQYF,TGCAGTGCTAGGCGTACGTTAGTGGCTAGTCTGCAGTACTTC
many,NA,TRBV6-2/TRBV6-3,TRBJ2-6,14,CASIPRSGANVLTF,TGTGCCAGCATCCCCCGCTCTGGGGCCAACGTCCTGACTTTC
few,NA,TRBV27,TRBJ2-6,14,CASSYLFGANVLTF,TGTGCCAGCAGCTACCTTTTCGGGGCCAACGTCCTGACTTTC
NA,NA,TRBV27,TRBJ2-3,16,CASNRLGARSTDTQYF,TGTGCCAGTAACCGGTTGGGGGCCAGGAGCACAGATACGCAGTATTTT
few,NA,TRBV10-3,TRBJ2-5,11,CAISDEETQYF,TGTGCCATCAGTGACGAAGAGACCCAGTACTTC
many,NA,TRBV6-2/TRBV6-3,TRBJ1-1,14,CASSRGPTYTEAFF,TGTGCCAGCAGTCGGGGGCCGACGTACACTGAAGCTTTCTTT
many,TRBD1,TRBV10-3,TRBJ2-7,14,CAISVTGVSYEQYF,TGTGCCATCAGTGTAACAGGGGTATCCTACGAGCAGTACTTC
NA,NA,TRBV14,TRBJ2-2,13,CASSQNGQGKLFF,TGTGCCAGCAGCCAAAATGGCCAGGGGAAGCTGTTTTTT
few,NA,TRBV4-2,TRBJ2-5,13,CASSQVHEETQYF,TGTGCCAGCAGCCAAGTCCATGAAGAGACCCAGTACTTC
many,NA,TRBV28,TRBJ2-3,13,CASTYHLTDTQYF,TGTGCCAGCACATACCACCTCACAGATACGCAGTATTTT
few,TRBD1,TRBV27,TRBJ2-3,15,CASSLWGQVTDTQYF,TGTGCCAGCAGTTTATGGGGACAGGTGACAGATACGCAGTATTTT
many,NA,TRBV20-1,TRBJ1-4,13,CSATTDLNEKLFF,TGCAGTGCTACGACAGACCTAAATGAAAAACTGTTTTTT
NA,NA,TRBV6-5,TRBJ2-1,15,CASSYLGARYNEQFF,TGTGCCAGCAGTTACTTGGGGGCGAGATACAATGAGCAGTTCTTC
many,NA,TRBV7-9,TRBJ2-3,13,CASSLKSTDTQYF,TGTGCCAGCAGCTTGAAGAGCACAGATACGCAGTATTTT
few,NA,TRBV28,TRBJ2-3,13,CASSFRATDTQYF,TGTGCCAGCTCCTTCCGGGCCACAGATACGCAGTATTTT
few,TRBD1,TRBV27,TRBJ1-1,16,CASSSDRQGIVAEAFF,TGTGCCAGCAGTTCCGATCGACAGGGGATAGTCGCTGAAGCTTTCTTT
few,NA,TRBV15,TRBJ1-5,17,CATSGSGGADTRQPQHF,TGTGCCACCAGCGGTAGTGGAGGGGCGGACACCCGTCAGCCCCAGCATTTT
few,NA,TRBV10-3,TRBJ2-5,15,CAISSTTPGQETQYF,TGTGCCATCAGTTCTACAACCCCTGGGCAAGAGACCCAGTACTTC
NA,NA,TRBV4-3,TRBJ1-4,16,CASSQEPEGIREKLFF,TGCGCCAGCAGCCAAGAACCAGAAGGGATCCGTGAAAAACTGTTTTTT
NA,NA,TRBV27,TRBJ1-2,15,CASRPIRGRYYGYTF,TGTGCCAGCAGGCCAATTCGGGGACGGTACTATGGCTACACCTTC
NA,NA,TRBV20-1,TRBJ2-7,12,CSAYAGAGEQYF,TGCAGTGCTTACGCAGGGGCCGGCGAGCAGTACTTC
NA,NA,TRBV5-4,TRBJ2-5,15,CASSPPQGHRGTQYF,TGTGCCAGCAGCCCCCCACAGGGACATAGGGGGACCCAGTACTTC
many,NA,TRBV6-6,TRBJ1-6,19,CASTQSVLPTRREDSPLHF,TGTGCCAGCACCCAATCAGTGCTCCCCACACGGCGGGAGGATTCACCCCTCCACTTT
NA,NA,TRBV11-3,TRBJ2-7,13,CASSKESTWEQYF,TGTGCCAGCAGCAAGGAAAGTACGTGGGAGCAGTACTTC
few,NA,TRBV7-8,TRBJ1-5,16,CASSLGGDIRTQPQHF,TGTGCCAGCAGCTTAGGGGGCGATATTAGGACTCAGCCCCAGCATTTT
few,TRBD1,TRBV5-1,TRBJ2-1,15,CASSLGSGGHNEQFF,TGCGCCAGCAGCTTGGGGTCAGGGGGCCACAATGAGCAGTTCTTC